At least ten counts were recorded for the clone carrying this T cell receptor beta chain. As yet, its antigen is unknown. This entry is derived from a study of CD8 T cells in ankylosing spondylitis. Whole-study findings and limits: Reported data indicate significant enrichment of disease-linked clones within matched ankylosing spondylitis synovial fluid.

CDR3 size: 15 residues. Germline CDR1 SGHRS, CDR2 YFSETQ. Deletions cut 5 bases from V and 5 bases from J, with 18 bases between. TCRdb recomputed calls from the 5' RACE reads with MiXCR, one row per CDR3 protein. The sample lists over 110,000 distinct CDR3 sequences, approximately 9.2% seen once, with more than 7% in the top ten. Material for sequencing was synovial fluid, either unsorted or a sorted T cell fraction (not recorded which). The chain carries TRBV5-1 and TRBJ2-3; D might be TRBD1 or TRBD2, each matching 5 bases. This sequence originates from a male donor with ankylosing spondylitis. The CDR3 coding sequence is TGCGCCAGCAGTCCCCCCACCGGGACGGGAGATACGCAGTATTTT. This codes for CASSPPTGTGDTQYF.